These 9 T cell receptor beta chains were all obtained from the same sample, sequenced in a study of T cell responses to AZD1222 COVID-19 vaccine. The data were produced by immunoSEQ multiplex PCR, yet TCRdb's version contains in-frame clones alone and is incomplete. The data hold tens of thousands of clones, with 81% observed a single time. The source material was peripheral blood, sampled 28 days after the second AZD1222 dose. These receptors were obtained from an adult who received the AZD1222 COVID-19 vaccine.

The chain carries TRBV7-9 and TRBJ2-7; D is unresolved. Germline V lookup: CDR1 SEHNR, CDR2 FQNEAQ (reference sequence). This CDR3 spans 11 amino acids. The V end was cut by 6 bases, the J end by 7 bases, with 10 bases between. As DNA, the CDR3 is TGTGCCAGCAGGCCGTTAATAGAGCAGTACTTC. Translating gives CASRPLIEQYF.

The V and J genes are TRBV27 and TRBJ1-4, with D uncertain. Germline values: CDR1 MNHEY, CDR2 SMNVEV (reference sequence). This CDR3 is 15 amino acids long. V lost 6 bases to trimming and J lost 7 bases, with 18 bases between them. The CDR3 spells CASSPDGRALEKLFF. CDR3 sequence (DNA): TGTGCCAGCAGCCCCGACGGTAGAGCGCTTGAAAAACTGTTTTTT. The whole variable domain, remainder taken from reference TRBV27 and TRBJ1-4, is EAQVTQNPRYLITVTGKKLTVTCSQNMNHEYMSWYRQDPGLGLRQIYYSMNVEVTDKGDVPEGYKVSRKEKRNFPLILESPSPNQTSLYFCASSPDGRALEKLFFGSGTQLSVL.

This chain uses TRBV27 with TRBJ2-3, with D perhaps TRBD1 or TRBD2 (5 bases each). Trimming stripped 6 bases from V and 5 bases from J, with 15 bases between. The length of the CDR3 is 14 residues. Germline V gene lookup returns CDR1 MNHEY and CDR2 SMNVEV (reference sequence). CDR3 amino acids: CASSSGTRGDTQYF. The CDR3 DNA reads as TGTGCCAGCAGCTCCGGGACCCGCGGAGATACGCAGTATTTT.

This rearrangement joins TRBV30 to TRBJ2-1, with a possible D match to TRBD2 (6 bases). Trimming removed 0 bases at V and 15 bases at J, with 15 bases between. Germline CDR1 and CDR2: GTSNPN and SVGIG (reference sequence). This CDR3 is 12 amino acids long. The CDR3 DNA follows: TGTGCCTGGAGTGTAGGAGGGACCAAGGTGTTCTTC. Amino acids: CAWSVGGTKVFF. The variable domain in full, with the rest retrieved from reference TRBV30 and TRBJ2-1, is SQTIHQWPATLVQPVGSPLSLECTVEGTSNPNLYWYRQAAGRGLQLLFYSVGIGQISSEVPQNLSASRPQDRQFILSSKKLLLSDSGFYLCAWSVGGTKVFFGPGTRLTVL.

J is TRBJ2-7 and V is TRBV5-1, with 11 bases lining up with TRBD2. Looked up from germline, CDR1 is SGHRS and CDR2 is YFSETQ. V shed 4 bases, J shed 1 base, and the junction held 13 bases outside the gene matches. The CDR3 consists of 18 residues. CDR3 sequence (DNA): TGCGCCAGCAGCGCCGCCGGGACTAGCGGCGGGAAGTCCTACGAGCAGTACTTC. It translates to CASSAAGTSGGKSYEQYF.

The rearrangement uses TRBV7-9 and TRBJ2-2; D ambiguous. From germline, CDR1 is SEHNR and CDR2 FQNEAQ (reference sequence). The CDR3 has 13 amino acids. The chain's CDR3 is CASEAEYTGELFF. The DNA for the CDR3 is TGTGCAAGCGAGGCAGAATACACCGGGGAGCTGTTTTTT.

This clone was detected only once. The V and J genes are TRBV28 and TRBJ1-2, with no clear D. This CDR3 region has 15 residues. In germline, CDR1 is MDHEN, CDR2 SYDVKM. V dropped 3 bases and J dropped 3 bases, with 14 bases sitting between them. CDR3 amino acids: CASSFVPPLDYGYTF. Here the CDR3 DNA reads TGTGCCAGCAGTTTTGTTCCCCCCCTAGACTATGGCTACACCTTC.

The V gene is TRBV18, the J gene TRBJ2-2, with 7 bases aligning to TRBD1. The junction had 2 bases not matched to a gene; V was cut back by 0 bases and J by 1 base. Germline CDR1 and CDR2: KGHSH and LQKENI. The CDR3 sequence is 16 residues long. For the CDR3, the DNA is TGTGCCAGCTCACCACCGAACAGGGGGAACACCGGGGAGCTGTTTTTT. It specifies CASSPPNRGNTGELFF.

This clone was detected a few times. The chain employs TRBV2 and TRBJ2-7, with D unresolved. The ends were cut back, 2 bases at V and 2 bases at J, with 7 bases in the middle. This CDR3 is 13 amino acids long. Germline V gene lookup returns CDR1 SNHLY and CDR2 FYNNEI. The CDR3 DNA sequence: TGTGCCAGCAGTGAAAACGGGCCCTACGAGCAGTACTTC. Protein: CASSENGPYEQYF.